This TCR beta chain was recorded in a study of blood T cells in healthy people across ages. There are 13 residues in the CDR3. V was clipped by 4 bases and J by 5 bases, with 9 bases between them. Germline V lookup: CDR1 LGHDT, CDR2 YNNKEL (reference sequence). The use of a sample-barcoded 5' primer and a J-beta primer mix characterized a second PCR of roughly 7 to 12 cycles. One entry per CDR3 protein results from TCRdb running MiXCR on the 5' RACE reads. The sample shows about 780,000 distinct CDR3 sequences, around 62% of them seen only once. V is TRBV3-1 and J is TRBJ1-5; D is ambiguous. Specimen: blood. This clonotype was sampled from a man between 25 and 39 years old in good health. CDR3 residues: CASSRTQDQPQHF. The DNA of the CDR3 is TGTGCCAGCAGCCGGACGCAGGATCAGCCCCAGCATTTT.